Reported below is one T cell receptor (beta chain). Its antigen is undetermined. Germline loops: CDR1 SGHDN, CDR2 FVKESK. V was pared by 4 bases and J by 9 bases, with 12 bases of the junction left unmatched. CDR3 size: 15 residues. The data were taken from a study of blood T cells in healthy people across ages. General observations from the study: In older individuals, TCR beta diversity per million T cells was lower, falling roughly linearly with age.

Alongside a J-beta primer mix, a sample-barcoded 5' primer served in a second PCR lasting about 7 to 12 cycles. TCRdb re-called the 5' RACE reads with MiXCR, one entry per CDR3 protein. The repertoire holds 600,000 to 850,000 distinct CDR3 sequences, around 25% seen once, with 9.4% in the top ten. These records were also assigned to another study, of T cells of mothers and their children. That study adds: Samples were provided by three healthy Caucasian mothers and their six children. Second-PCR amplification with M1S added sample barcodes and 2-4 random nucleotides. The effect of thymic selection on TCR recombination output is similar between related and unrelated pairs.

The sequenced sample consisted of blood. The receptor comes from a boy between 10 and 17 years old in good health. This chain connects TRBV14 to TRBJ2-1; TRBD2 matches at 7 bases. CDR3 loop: CASSPQAGRTSEQFF. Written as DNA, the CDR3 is TGTGCCAGCAGCCCCCAGGCTGGCCGGACTAGTGAGCAGTTCTTC.